The 6 T cell receptor beta chains below come from one sample, sequenced in a study of technical replicates of blood from a few donors listed by TCRdb under 2017. The library was prepared using the immunoSEQ multiplex PCR assay. What TCRdb holds here is the immuneACCESS table cut down to in-frame rearrangements. Part of the clones is not present; checked against another copy, under half of the missing clones reflect an unresolved V gene, and the others are unexplained. In this sample the table shows roughly 97,000 clones, approximately 96% of which occur a single time. Approximately 0.38% of the sample comes from the top ten. Input material: T cells isolated from PBMCs. The receptor set was obtained from a human donor in good health.

The V call is TRBV6-1, the J call TRBJ2-1; 12 nucleotides match TRBD2. Germline V gene data show CDR1 as MNHNS and CDR2 as SASEGT. There are 15 residues in the CDR3. The J segment lost 4 bases and the V segment lost 6 bases, leaving 4 bases of the junction unmatched. CDR3 amino acids: CASRQLAGGYNEQFF. For the CDR3, the DNA is TGTGCCAGCAGACAACTAGCGGGAGGATACAATGAGCAGTTCTTC.

This clone was observed once. The rearrangement links TRBV28 to TRBJ1-5, with TRBD1 identical over 8 bases. Germline trimming cut 4 bases from V and 5 bases from J; bases unmatched to any gene: 4. Germline CDR1 reads MDHEN; CDR2 reads SYDVKM. This CDR3 spans 14 amino acids. The CDR3 nucleotides are TGTGCCAGCAGTTCGACAGGGGTTTATCAGCCCCAGCATTTT. Translating gives CASSSTGVYQPQHF.

This clone was seen more than once but under ten times. This sequence joins TRBV2 and TRBJ1-1, with a possible D match to TRBD1 (6 bases). The length of the CDR3 is 16 residues. Germline V CDR1 and CDR2: SNHLY, FYNNEI. V lost 4 bases and J 4 bases, leaving 19 bases between the germline ends. The CDR3 nucleotides read TGTGCCAGCAGTGTGCAGGGGTCCTACTTGGGCACTGAAGCTTTCTTT. It translates to CASSVQGSYLGTEAFF.

The CDR3: CASTPAFSSYEQYF. The CDR3 region has the DNA TGTGCCAGCACCCCAGCGTTCAGCTCCTACGAGCAGTACTTC. V and J are TRBV7-9 and TRBJ2-7; the D is unclear. The CDR3 extends over 14 amino acids. Trimming shortened V by 7 bases and J by 0 bases, and 13 bases separated the two germline ends. Germline CDR1 and CDR2: SEHNR and FQNEAQ (reference sequence).

The CDR3 bases are TGTGCCAGTGGGAACAGGGCAACTAATGAAAAACTGTTTTTT. This sequence encodes CASGNRATNEKLFF. V usage is TRBV19 and J usage is TRBJ1-4, with D perhaps TRBD1 (6 bases). V gave up 8 bases and J gave up 0 bases, with 10 bases separating them. The CDR3 totals 14 residues. CDR1 is LNHDA and CDR2 is SQIVND in the germline V gene (reference sequence).

Here the CDR3 reads CASSLSGTAFYEQYF. In nucleotides, the CDR3 is TGTGCCAGCTCACTATCCGGGACAGCCTTCTACGAGCAGTACTTC. This chain connects TRBV18 to TRBJ2-7; the match to TRBD1 covers 7 bases. The V gene's germline CDR1 is KGHSH and CDR2 LQKENI. V was pared by 4 bases and J by 3 bases, with 9 bases of the junction left unmatched. The CDR3 covers 15 residues.